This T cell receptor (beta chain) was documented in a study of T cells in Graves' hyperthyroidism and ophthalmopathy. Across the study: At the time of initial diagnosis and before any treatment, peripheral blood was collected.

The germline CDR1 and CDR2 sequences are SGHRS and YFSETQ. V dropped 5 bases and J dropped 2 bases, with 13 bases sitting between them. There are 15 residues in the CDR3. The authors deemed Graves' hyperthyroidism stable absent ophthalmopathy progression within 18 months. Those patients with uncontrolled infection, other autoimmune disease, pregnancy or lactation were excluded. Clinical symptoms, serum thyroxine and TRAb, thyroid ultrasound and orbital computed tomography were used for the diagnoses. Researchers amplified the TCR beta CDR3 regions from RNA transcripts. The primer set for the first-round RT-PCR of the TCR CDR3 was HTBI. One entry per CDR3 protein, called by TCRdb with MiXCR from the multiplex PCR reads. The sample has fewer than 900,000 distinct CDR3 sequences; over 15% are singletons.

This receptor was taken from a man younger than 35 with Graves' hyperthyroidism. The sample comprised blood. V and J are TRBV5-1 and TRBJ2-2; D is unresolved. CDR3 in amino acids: CASSPPPPNTGELFF. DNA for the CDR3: TGCGCCAGCAGTCCCCCTCCTCCCAACACCGGGGAGCTGTTTTTT.